This T cell receptor (beta chain) was documented in a study of OX40 agonist ivuxolimab in advanced cancers. Study-wide context: Patients in dose escalation had liver, melanoma, kidney or head and neck cancers. Treatment received earlier with anti-PD-1, anti-PD-L1 or anti-CTLA-4 agents was allowed, and more than 35% had some.

The CDR3 length is 13 residues. Germline lookup yields CDR1 MNHNS and CDR2 SASEGT. V was cut by 4 bases and J by 3 bases, with 7 bases left in between. Profiling relied on immunoSEQ multiplex PCR, and the TCRdb table lists in-frame clones only, not all of them. The table records tens of thousands of clones, roughly 94% of them present only once. This specimen consisted of CD4+ or CD8+ T cells sorted from blood, obtained in a trial of the OX40 agonist ivuxolimab. This TCR was recovered from an adult with an advanced solid tumor such as melanoma, head and neck, liver or kidney cancer. This chain joins TRBV6-1 and TRBJ2-1; D gene uncertain. CDR3 amino acids: CASSGQDYNEQFF. The CDR3, as DNA: TGTGCCAGCAGTGGGCAGGACTACAATGAGCAGTTCTTC.